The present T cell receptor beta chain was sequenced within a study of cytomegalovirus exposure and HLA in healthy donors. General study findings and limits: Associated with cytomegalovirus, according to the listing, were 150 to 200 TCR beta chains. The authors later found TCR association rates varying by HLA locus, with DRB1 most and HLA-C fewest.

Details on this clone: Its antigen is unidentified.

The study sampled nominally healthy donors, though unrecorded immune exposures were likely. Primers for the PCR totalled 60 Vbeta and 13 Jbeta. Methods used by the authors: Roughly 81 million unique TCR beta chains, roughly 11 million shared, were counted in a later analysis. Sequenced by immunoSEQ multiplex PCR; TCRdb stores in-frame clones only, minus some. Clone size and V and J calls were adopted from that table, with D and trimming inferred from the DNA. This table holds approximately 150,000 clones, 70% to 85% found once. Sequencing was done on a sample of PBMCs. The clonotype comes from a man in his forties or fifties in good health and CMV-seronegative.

CDR3 in amino acids: CASSPGTPQETQYF. CDR3 DNA: TGTGCCAGCAGCCCCGGGACTCCCCAAGAGACCCAGTACTTC. This rearrangement joins TRBV5-6 to TRBJ2-5; perhaps TRBD2 as D (6 bases). Trimming removed 4 bases at V and 1 base at J, with 11 bases between. This CDR3 contains 14 residues. The germline CDR1 and CDR2 sequences are SGHDT and YYEEEE.